This TCR beta chain was recorded in a study of blood T cells in healthy people across ages. The CDR3 has 14 residues. The V segment lost 3 bases and the J segment 8 bases; nucleotides outside the gene matches: 4. Germline CDR1 and CDR2: LGHDT and YNNKEL (reference sequence). Primed by a sample-barcoded 5' primer and a J-beta primer mix, a second PCR proceeded for roughly 6 to 12 cycles. TCRdb ran MiXCR on the 5' RACE reads and lists one entry per CDR3 protein. This repertoire shows about 1,400,000 distinct CDR3 sequences, approximately 59% found once; its top ten account for roughly 7%. The sample taken for sequencing was blood. The V call is TRBV3-1, the J call TRBJ2-4; 10 bases are shared with TRBD1. This receptor was taken from a man younger than 35 in good health. CDR3 sequence: CASSQGQGRHIQYF. The CDR3, as DNA: TGTGCCAGCAGCCAGGGACAGGGGAGGCACATTCAGTACTTC. The whole variable domain, filled in from reference TRBV3-1 and TRBJ2-4, reads DTAVSQTPKYLVTQMGNDKSIKCEQNLGHDTMYWYKQDSKKFLKIMFSYNNKELIINETVPNRFSPKSPDKAHLNLHINSLELGDSAVYFCASSQGQGRHIQYFGAGTRLSVL.